The present T cell receptor beta chain was sequenced within a study of blood T cell repertoires in COVID-19. Study-wide background: Spain, Italy and the United States supplied samples that represented acute and convalescent COVID-19.

Patients from Seattle were sampled longitudinally, starting during active infection. Methods used by the authors: Nucleated cell counts were estimated from reference gene primer amplification. The assay was immunoSEQ multiplex PCR, and TCRdb's table has in-frame clones only and misses some. The D gene and trimming were derived from the DNA, and the V and J assignments and clone size from that table. Of around 310,000 clones listed, almost 90% are singletons. The trim removed 0 bases at V and 6 bases at J, leaving 5 bases unmatched. The CDR3 has 16 amino acids. Germline-derived CDR1 and CDR2 are MNHNY and SVGAGI (reference sequence).

Sequencing was done on a sample of peripheral blood. V is TRBV6-6 and J is TRBJ1-6; 7 positions match TRBD1. The sequence was obtained from a woman between 35 and 50 years old with COVID-19, enrolled during active disease. The CDR3 loop is CASSYSPGQINSPLHF. CDR3 bases: TGTGCCAGCAGTTACTCCCCGGGACAGATTAATTCACCCCTCCACTTT.